Listed below are T cell receptor beta chains from one sample, sequenced in a study of blood T cell repertoires in COVID-19. Profiling relied on immunoSEQ multiplex PCR, and the TCRdb table lists in-frame clones only, not all of them. The sample yields over 250,000 clones, around 87% seen once. The sequenced material came from PBMCs or T cells enriched from blood (not recorded which). The receptor set was obtained from a woman between 25 and 40 years old who had recovered from COVID-19. CDR3s include the opening cysteine and the closing phenylalanine or tryptophan. The D gene is left open where the match is weak. Size values are once, few and many counts, or a class for expanded clones, and some rows have none.

j_gene	v_gene	d_gene	abundance	CDR3aa	CDR3nt
TRBJ2-7	TRBV5-4	TRBD1	.	CASSPGTVRSYEQYF	TGTGCCAGCAGCCCGGGGACAGTCCGCTCCTACGAGCAGTACTTC
TRBJ1-5	TRBV5-4	.	once	CASSSRDSNQPQHF	TGTGCCAGCAGCTCACGGGATAGCAATCAGCCCCAGCATTTT
TRBJ2-3	TRBV4-2	TRBD2	once	CASSQEGLAVADTQYF	TGTGCCAGCAGCCAAGAAGGACTAGCGGTCGCAGATACGCAGTATTTT
TRBJ2-2	TRBV24-1	.	once	CATSASSKTGNTGELFF	TGTGCCACCAGTGCTTCGTCCAAGACGGGTAACACCGGGGAGCTGTTTTTT
TRBJ1-6	TRBV20-1	TRBD1	.	CSASRDSNSPLHF	TGCAGTGCTAGTAGGGACAGCAATTCACCCCTCCACTTT
TRBJ2-5	TRBV6-2/TRBV6-3	.	.	CASSYWGLGETQYF	TGTGCCAGCAGTTACTGGGGACTGGGAGAGACCCAGTACTTC
TRBJ1-2	TRBV29-1	.	.	CSAGSVEDYGYTF	TGCAGCGCTGGGTCGGTAGAGGACTACGGCTACACCTTC
TRBJ2-1	TRBV19	TRBD1	.	CASSPATGGSYNEQFF	TGTGCCAGTAGTCCAGCGACAGGGGGCAGTTACAATGAGCAGTTCTTC
TRBJ1-6	TRBV28	.	once	CASSYRAGRDSPLHF	TGTGCCAGCAGTTACAGGGCAGGGAGGGATTCACCCCTCCACTTT
TRBJ1-1	TRBV11-2	TRBD1	.	CASSLETGTEAFF	TGTGCCAGCAGCTTGGAGACAGGGACTGAAGCTTTCTTT
TRBJ1-5	TRBV30	.	.	CAWSTGRYGQPQHF	TGTGCCTGGAGTACAGGGAGATACGGTCAGCCCCAGCATTTT
TRBJ2-7	TRBV30	TRBD2	.	CACAAGGRLEQYF	TGTGCCTGCGCGGCGGGGGGGCGGCTCGAGCAGTACTTC
TRBJ2-1	TRBV2	.	.	CATHREYNEQFF	TGTGCCACCCACCGGGAGTACAATGAGCAGTTCTTC
TRBJ2-1	TRBV7-3	TRBD2	.	CASSWGGPQNEQFF	TGTGCCAGCAGCTGGGGGGGACCCCAGAATGAGCAGTTCTTC
TRBJ1-1	TRBV2	TRBD1	.	CASSEETGWDTEAFF	TGTGCCAGCAGTGAGGAGACAGGGTGGGACACTGAAGCTTTCTTT
TRBJ2-3	TRBV5-4	.	once	CASSEGHADTQYF	TGTGCCAGCAGCGAGGGACATGCAGATACGCAGTATTTT
TRBJ1-4	TRBV9	.	.	CASSSPATNEKLFF	TGTGCCAGCAGCTCCCCGGCAACTAATGAAAAACTGTTTTTT
TRBJ1-3	TRBV6-1	.	.	CASSEGRVWSGNTIYF	TGTGCCAGCAGTGAAGGCAGGGTATGGTCTGGAAACACCATATATTTT
TRBJ2-1	TRBV7-8	.	.	CASSYPRDSKRGYNEQFF	TGTGCCAGCAGCTACCCCCGGGACTCAAAAAGGGGATACAATGAGCAGTTCTTC
TRBJ2-3	TRBV28	.	once	CASSPLSDTQYF	TGTGCCAGCAGTCCTCTTTCAGATACGCAGTATTTT
TRBJ2-1	TRBV15	TRBD2	.	CATSLGLADNEQFF	TGTGCCACCAGCTTAGGACTAGCAGACAATGAGCAGTTCTTC
TRBJ2-5	TRBV6-1	.	.	CASSEFYGETQYF	TGTGCCAGCAGTGAATTCTACGGAGAGACCCAGTACTTC
TRBJ1-1	TRBV28	.	.	CASTGDTLIGSEAFF	TGTGCCAGCACCGGGGACACCTTAATCGGCTCTGAAGCTTTCTTT
TRBJ2-5	TRBV7-9	.	.	CASSLAVNAGTQYF	TGTGCCAGCAGCTTAGCGGTGAATGCGGGGACCCAGTACTTC
TRBJ1-1	TRBV5-6	.	.	CASSLLQGRAEAFF	TGTGCCAGCAGCTTATTACAGGGTCGGGCTGAAGCTTTCTTT
TRBJ2-3	TRBV4-2	.	.	CASSQDRGSTDTQYF	TGTGCCAGCAGCCAAGACCGGGGGAGCACAGATACGCAGTATTTT
TRBJ2-7	TRBV15	.	.	CATSRDISGWQAYEQYF	TGTGCCACCAGCAGAGATATTTCAGGGTGGCAGGCCTACGAGCAGTACTTC
TRBJ1-2	TRBV11-2	.	.	CASSLDRQELYGYTF	TGTGCCAGCAGCTTAGATCGCCAGGAACTCTATGGCTACACCTTC
TRBJ1-3	TRBV5-1	.	.	CASSLAPQGTGNTIYF	TGCGCCAGCAGCTTGGCGCCGCAGGGCACTGGAAACACCATATATTTT
TRBJ1-2	TRBV25-1	.	.	CASLGLNVGYYGYTF	TGTGCCAGCCTGGGACTGAATGTTGGTTACTATGGCTACACCTTC
TRBJ2-3	TRBV21-1	.	few	CASRPEVPQYF	TGTGCCAGCAGACCAGAGGTTCCGCAGTATTTT
TRBJ2-1	TRBV5-1	TRBD2	.	CASSFSSGGSGEQFF	TGCGCCAGCAGCTTTTCTAGCGGGGGTAGTGGTGAGCAGTTCTTC
TRBJ2-7	TRBV7-9	.	.	CASSLGWSDEQYF	TGTGCCAGCAGTCTTGGTTGGAGTGACGAGCAGTACTTC
TRBJ1-2	TRBV2	.	.	CASHEPNYGYTF	TGTGCCAGCCACGAGCCCAACTATGGCTACACCTTC
TRBJ2-1	TRBV5-1	TRBD1	.	CATRRDRGNEQFF	TGCGCCACCCGACGGGACAGGGGAAATGAGCAGTTCTTC
TRBJ1-5	TRBV5-1	TRBD1	.	CASSDQGGQPQHF	TGCGCCAGCAGCGACCAGGGGGGACAGCCCCAGCATTTT
TRBJ2-7	TRBV30	TRBD1	.	CAWSEDRGYEQYF	TGTGCCTGGAGTGAGGACAGGGGGTACGAGCAGTACTTC
TRBJ1-5	TRBV6-6	.	once	CASGGVYSNQPQHF	TGTGCCAGCGGCGGAGTTTATAGCAATCAGCCCCAGCATTTT
TRBJ1-3	TRBV5-1	.	many	CASSLAGGGDTIYF	TGCGCCAGCAGCTTGGCCGGAGGTGGGGACACCATATATTTT
TRBJ2-2	TRBV7-9	.	.	CASSFTHLVNTGELFF	TGTGCCAGCAGCTTTACGCACTTGGTGAACACCGGGGAGCTGTTTTTT
TRBJ2-5	TRBV7-2	TRBD1	once	CASSTRTGGAGTQYF	TGTGCCAGCAGCACCCGGACAGGGGGCGCGGGGACCCAGTACTTC
TRBJ1-4	TRBV4-1	.	.	CASSQDGQGGEKLFF	TGCGCCAGCAGCCAAGATGGGCAGGGAGGCGAAAAACTGTTTTTT
TRBJ2-5	TRBV7-2	.	few	CASSLGGVGSQETQYF	TGTGCCAGCAGCTTAGGGGGGGTGGGGTCCCAAGAGACCCAGTACTTC
TRBJ1-5	TRBV28	.	.	CASSSSSNQPQHF	TGTGCCAGCAGCTCCAGTAGCAATCAGCCCCAGCATTTT
TRBJ1-2	TRBV6-5	TRBD1	.	CASSYRRTGGGGYTF	TGTGCCAGCAGTTACAGGCGGACAGGGGGCGGGGGCTACACCTTC
TRBJ1-3	TRBV2	.	.	CARNGGGSSGNTIYF	TGTGCCAGAAATGGGGGGGGCTCCTCCGGAAACACCATATATTTT
TRBJ1-1	TRBV2	.	few	CASSSREDTEAFF	TGTGCCAGCAGTAGCAGGGAGGACACTGAAGCTTTCTTT
TRBJ2-2	TRBV3-1/TRBV3-2	.	.	CASSQVSVQTGELFF	TGTGCCAGCAGCCAAGTTTCCGTTCAGACCGGGGAGCTGTTTTTT
TRBJ1-6	TRBV28	.	.	CASSSGDFNNSPLHF	TGTGCCAGCAGTTCGGGGGATTTCAATAATTCACCCCTCCACTTT
TRBJ1-2	TRBV5-1	TRBD1	.	CASSSGGQNYGYTF	TGCGCCAGCAGCTCCGGGGGACAGAACTATGGCTACACCTTC
TRBJ2-2	TRBV7-6	.	.	CASSLVATAGTGELFF	TGTGCCAGCAGCTTAGTGGCCACCGCGGGGACCGGGGAGCTGTTTTTT
TRBJ1-4	TRBV7-9	.	.	CASSLTGGFTTNEKLFF	TGTGCCAGCAGCCTCACCGGCGGGTTTACAACTAATGAAAAACTGTTTTTT
TRBJ2-1	TRBV9	.	.	CASSVRGSSRNEQFF	TGTGCCAGCAGCGTAAGGGGGTCCTCGAGGAATGAGCAGTTCTTC
TRBJ1-1	TRBV19	.	.	CASSAQANTEAFF	TGTGCCAGTAGTGCACAGGCGAACACTGAAGCTTTCTTT
TRBJ1-2	TRBV5-1	.	.	CASSGEMGYGYTF	TGCGCCAGCAGCGGAGAGATGGGCTATGGCTACACCTTC
TRBJ2-7	TRBV14	TRBD1	few	CASSPRDRTYEQYF	TGTGCCAGCAGCCCCCGGGACAGAACCTACGAGCAGTACTTC
TRBJ2-7	TRBV7-2	TRBD1	.	CASRSQGAGGEQYF	TGTGCCAGCAGATCTCAGGGGGCTGGGGGCGAGCAGTACTTC
TRBJ1-5	TRBV6-5	.	.	CASSPRGISNQPQHF	TGTGCCAGCAGCCCGCGGGGTATTTCCAATCAGCCCCAGCATTTT
TRBJ2-7	TRBV5-5	.	.	CASSLQAGEIYEQYF	TGTGCCAGCAGCTTACAGGCAGGGGAGATCTACGAGCAGTACTTC